What follows are 6 T cell receptor beta chains derived from one specimen sequenced in a study of blood T cell repertoires in COVID-19. Data came from immunoSEQ multiplex PCR; TCRdb stores just in-frame clones and leaves some out. The sample holds approximately 97,000 clones, around 85% seen once. The sequencing sample was made of peripheral blood. These TCRs come from a man aged 80 or over with acute or convalescent COVID-19.

The chain links TRBV19 to TRBJ2-3; no clear D gene. The V end was cut by 3 bases, the J end by 1 base, with 5 bases between. The CDR3 runs 13 residues. The germline V gene has CDR1 LNHDA and CDR2 SQIVND (reference sequence). CDR3 nucleotide sequence: TGTGCCAGTAGTATCCAGGGCACAGATACGCAGTATTTT. This encodes CASSIQGTDTQYF.

The rearrangement links TRBV28 to TRBJ1-4, with TRBD1 as a possible D gene (5 bases). CDR1 is MDHEN, CDR2 SYDVKM, per germline. This CDR3 is 16 amino acids long. V lost 0 bases and J 0 bases, leaving 8 bases between the germline ends. The CDR3 DNA sequence: TGTGCCAGCAGTTTATGGGACATTGCAACTAATGAAAAACTGTTTTTT. The encoded protein is CASSLWDIATNEKLFF.

This clone appeared a single time. The chain is built from TRBV6-5 and TRBJ1-4; no definite D call. The CDR3 is 13 amino acids. Trimming removed 6 bases from V and 8 bases from J, with 13 bases in between. The germline V gene encodes CDR1 MNHEY and CDR2 SVGAGI. In DNA, the CDR3 is TGTGCCAGCAGCGGAAGATTGGGCGAAAAACTGTTTTTT. Translating gives CASSGRLGEKLFF.

J is TRBJ2-3 and V is TRBV29-1; tentatively, D is TRBD2 (5 bases). CDR3 size: 12 residues. CDR1 is SQVTM, CDR2 ANQGSEA, per germline. Trimming pared 4 bases from V and 3 bases from J, leaving 8 bases between. CDR3 in DNA: TGCAGCGTTGGCGGCGGGACAGATACGCAGTATTTT. Translating it yields CSVGGGTDTQYF.

In nucleotides, the CDR3 is TGTGCCAGCAGCGTAGGTGTGGGCGGCTACACCTTC. Translation gives CASSVGVGGYTF. V usage is TRBV9 and J usage is TRBJ1-2; D is uncertain. The V end was cut by 0 bases, the J end by 8 bases, with 8 bases between. Germline CDR1 reads SGDLS; CDR2 reads YYNGEE. CDR3 length: 12 residues.

V and J are TRBV7-3 and TRBJ2-3, with 8 bases identical to TRBD2. Germline assignment: CDR1 SGHTA and CDR2 FQGTGA. V lost 4 bases, J lost 4 bases, and 13 bases stayed unmatched. The CDR3 spans 17 residues. The CDR3 nucleotides read TGTGCCAGCAGCTCTCAGTCCATCGGGGGGGGCGCAGATACGCAGTATTTT. Translation: CASSSQSIGGGADTQYF.